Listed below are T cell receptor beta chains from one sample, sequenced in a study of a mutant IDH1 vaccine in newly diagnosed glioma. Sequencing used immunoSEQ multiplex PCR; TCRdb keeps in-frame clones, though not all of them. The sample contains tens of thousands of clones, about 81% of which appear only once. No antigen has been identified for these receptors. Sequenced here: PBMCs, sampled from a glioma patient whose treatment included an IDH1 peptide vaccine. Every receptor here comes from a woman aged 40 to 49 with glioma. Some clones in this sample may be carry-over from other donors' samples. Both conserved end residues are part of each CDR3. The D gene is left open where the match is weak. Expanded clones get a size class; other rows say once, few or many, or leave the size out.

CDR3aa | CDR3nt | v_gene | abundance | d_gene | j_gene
CSVEVQGPYEQYF | TGCAGCGTTGAGGTACAGGGGCCCTACGAGCAGTACTTC | TRBV29-1 | . | TRBD1 | TRBJ2-7
CASSLGGGSNTGELFF | TGTGCCAGCAGCTTAGGTGGGGGCTCGAACACCGGGGAGCTGTTTTTT | TRBV7-2 | once | . | TRBJ2-2
CATRQPHRNEQFF | TGTGCCACCCGCCAGCCGCATCGCAATGAGCAGTTCTTC | TRBV15 | once | . | TRBJ2-1
CASSSYRGSTDTQYF | TGTGCCAGCAGCTCATACAGGGGTAGCACAGATACGCAGTATTTT | TRBV5-4 | . | TRBD1 | TRBJ2-3
CASSTRLNQPQHF | TGTGCCAGTAGTACGAGACTCAATCAGCCCCAGCATTTT | TRBV19 | . | . | TRBJ1-5
CASSMVRALNQPQHF | TGTGCCAGTAGTATGGTCAGAGCATTGAATCAGCCCCAGCATTTT | TRBV19 | . | . | TRBJ1-5
CASSYQRNLNTEAFF | TGTGCCAGCAGTTACCAGAGGAATTTGAACACTGAAGCTTTCTTT | TRBV6-5 | . | . | TRBJ1-1
CASSIRSASPGKLFF | TGTGCCAGTAGTATAAGGTCCGCATCCCCGGGAAAACTGTTTTTT | TRBV19 | . | . | TRBJ1-4
CASGGPLHGSYIQYF | TGTGCCAGCGGGGGACCCCTACATGGTAGTTACATTCAGTACTTC | TRBV6-6 | . | . | TRBJ2-4
CASRRGQGVIFCQPQHF | TGCGCCAGCAGGAGAGGGCAGGGGGTAATTTTTTGTCAGCCCCAGCATTTT | TRBV5-1 | . | TRBD1 | TRBJ1-5
CAISEGTSGGVQETQYF | TGTGCCATCAGTGAAGGGACTAGCGGGGGGGTACAAGAGACCCAGTACTTC | TRBV10-3 | . | TRBD2 | TRBJ2-5
CSVEAPPQETQYF | TGCAGCGTTGAAGCCCCTCCCCAAGAGACCCAGTACTTC | TRBV29-1 | . | . | TRBJ2-5
CASSSGRDHNQPQHF | TGTGCCAGCAGTTCTGGCAGGGACCACAATCAGCCCCAGCATTTT | TRBV27 | . | . | TRBJ1-5
CASSIRQANTGELFF | TGTGCCAGTAGTATTAGACAGGCGAACACCGGGGAGCTGTTTTTT | TRBV19 | once | . | TRBJ2-2
CARTDTQYF | TGTGCCAGAACAGATACGCAGTATTTT | TRBV9 | . | . | TRBJ2-3
CASSARRAGGRTGELFF | TGTGCCAGCAGTGCGCGCCGAGCGGGGGGGCGGACCGGGGAGCTGTTTTTT | TRBV6-1 | . | TRBD2 | TRBJ2-2
CASSQDVVYGYTF | TGTGCCAGCAGCCAAGACGTAGTCTATGGCTACACCTTC | TRBV14 | . | . | TRBJ1-2
CASSVSGTGRVGHYGYTF | TGTGCCAGCAGCGTTTCCGGGACAGGGAGGGTAGGTCACTATGGCTACACCTTC | TRBV9 | few | TRBD1 | TRBJ1-2
CASSVRGQRAGANVLTF | TGTGCCAGCAGTGTTCGGGGGCAGAGGGCTGGGGCCAACGTCCTGACTTTC | TRBV7-9 | . | . | TRBJ2-6
CASSLLADTQYF | TGCGCCAGCAGCTTGTTGGCGGATACGCAGTATTTT | TRBV5-1 | . | . | TRBJ2-3
CASSLQSGAEAFF | TGTGCCAGCAGCTTACAATCCGGAGCTGAAGCTTTCTTT | TRBV7-8 | once | . | TRBJ1-1
CASSSGGGREKLFF | TGTGCCAGCAGCTCGGGAGGGGGCAGAGAAAAACTGTTTTTT | TRBV5-4 | once | TRBD1 | TRBJ1-4
CAWKIWTGSYEQYF | TGTGCCTGGAAGATTTGGACAGGGTCCTACGAGCAGTACTTC | TRBV30 | . | TRBD1 | TRBJ2-7
CASSPGTSLGETQYF | TGTGCCAGCAGCCCGGGGACTAGCCTGGGGGAGACCCAGTACTTC | TRBV7-8 | . | TRBD2 | TRBJ2-5
CASSGDRIGGYTF | TGTGCCAGTAGTGGGGACAGGATCGGTGGCTACACCTTC | TRBV19 | few | TRBD1 | TRBJ1-2
CASSLGRTSGGSNEQFF | TGTGCCAGCAGCTTGGGCCGGACTAGCGGGGGGAGCAATGAGCAGTTCTTC | TRBV5-8 | . | TRBD2 | TRBJ2-1
CASSIRDTNSPLHF | TGTGCCAGTAGTATCCGGGACACTAATTCACCCCTCCACTTT | TRBV19 | . | . | TRBJ1-6
CASSLPKGGQGEQFF | TGTGCCAGCAGCTTGCCAAAGGGGGGGCAAGGTGAGCAGTTCTTC | TRBV5-4 | . | . | TRBJ2-1
CSIRRNGYEQYF | TGCAGCATAAGGCGGAACGGGTACGAGCAGTACTTC | TRBV29-1 | . | . | TRBJ2-7
CASSLGDRGFEAFF | TGTGCCAGCAGCTTGGGTGACAGGGGGTTTGAAGCTTTCTTT | TRBV5-4 | . | TRBD1 | TRBJ1-1